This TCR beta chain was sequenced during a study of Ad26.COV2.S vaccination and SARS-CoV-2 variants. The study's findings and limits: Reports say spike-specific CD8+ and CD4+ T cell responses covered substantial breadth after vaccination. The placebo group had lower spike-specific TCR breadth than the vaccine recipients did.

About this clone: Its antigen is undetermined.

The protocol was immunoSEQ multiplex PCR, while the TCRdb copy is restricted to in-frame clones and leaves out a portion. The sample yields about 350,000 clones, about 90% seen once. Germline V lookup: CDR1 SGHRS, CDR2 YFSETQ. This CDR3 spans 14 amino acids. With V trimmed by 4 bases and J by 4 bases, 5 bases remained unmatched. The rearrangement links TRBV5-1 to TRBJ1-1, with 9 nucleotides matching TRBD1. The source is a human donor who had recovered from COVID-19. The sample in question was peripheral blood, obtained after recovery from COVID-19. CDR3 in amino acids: CASSTRQGGTEAFF. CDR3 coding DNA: TGCGCCAGCAGCACCAGACAGGGGGGCACTGAAGCTTTCTTT.